This is a list of T cell receptor beta chains from one sample in a study of T cells in Graves' hyperthyroidism and ophthalmopathy. TCRdb called the multiplex PCR reads again in MiXCR, with one record for every CDR3 protein. The data show around 290,000 distinct CDR3 sequences, roughly 13% seen once. Sequenced sample: blood. These receptor sequences come from a woman aged 25 to 39 with Graves' hyperthyroidism that later progressed to Graves' ophthalmopathy. Each CDR3 is given with its conserved first and last residue. D genes are given only for firm matches. The listing skips clone size in some rows; elsewhere it reads once, few, many or a size class.

>many|TRBV6-1|TRBJ1-6|-
TGTGCCAGCAGTGAGCTTATTTCGAGGGATTCACCCCTCCACTTT
CASSELISRDSPLHF
>once|TRBV4-3|TRBJ2-7|-
TGCGCCAGCAGCCAAGAGAGGGGACTTTACGGGCAGTACTTC
CASSQERGLYGQYF
>once|TRBV5-1|TRBJ2-7|TRBD1
TGCGCCAGCAGCACCGGACAGGGCGGGGATGAGCAGTACTTC
CASSTGQGGDEQYF
>-|TRBV5-8|TRBJ2-1|TRBD1
TGTGCCAGCAGCGTCACAGGGGCGGTTAGCTCCTACAATGAGCAGTTCTTC
CASSVTGAVSSYNEQFF
>many|TRBV7-3|TRBJ2-2|-
TGTGCCAGCAGCGCGACAGGGAACACCGGGGAGCTGTTTTTT
CASSATGNTGELFF
>many|TRBV12-3/TRBV12-4|TRBJ2-3|TRBD2
TGTGCCAGCAGTTCCCGACTAGCGGGAGTTGGCGCAGATACGCAGTATTTT
CASSSRLAGVGADTQYF
>many|TRBV20-1|TRBJ1-5|-
TGCAGTGCTAGAGATTTTCGAGGGGAAAGCAATCAGCCCCAGCATTTT
CSARDFRGESNQPQHF
>few|TRBV9|TRBJ1-3|-
TGTGCCAGCAGCGCCGACAAGTCAGCGGACACCATATATTTT
CASSADKSADTIYF
>few|TRBV28|TRBJ2-2|TRBD2
TGTGCCAGCAACACGGGGGGACTAGCGGGATTATCCGGGGAGCTGTTTTTT
CASNTGGLAGLSGELFF
>many|TRBV6-5|TRBJ1-1|-
TGTGCCAGCAGTTACTCCCGCAAGGGCTGGGGGAACACTGAAGCTTTCTTT
CASSYSRKGWGNTEAFF
>many|TRBV6-5|TRBJ1-2|-
TGTGCCAGCAGTTACTCAAGTAAGGAAGGCTACACCTTC
CASSYSSKEGYTF
>many|TRBV6-2/TRBV6-3|TRBJ1-5|-
TGTGCCAGCAGTTTTAACAGGGATCAGCCCCAGCATTTT
CASSFNRDQPQHF
>many|TRBV7-2|TRBJ2-7|-
TGTGCCAGCAGCTGGGACCTATCTAACGAGCAGTACTTC
CASSWDLSNEQYF
>many|TRBV7-2|TRBJ2-7|-
TGTGCCAGCAGCTTCGCTAGCGAGAACTACGAGCAGTACTTC
CASSFASENYEQYF
>-|TRBV27|TRBJ1-2|-
TGTGCCAGCAGGGGCAGCCGCTATGGCTACACCTTC
CASRGSRYGYTF
>many|TRBV7-9|TRBJ2-5|-
TGTGCCAGCAGCCCTGAGTGGGAGACCCAGTACTTC
CASSPEWETQYF
>many|TRBV20-1|TRBJ2-1|TRBD2
TGCAGTGCTAGTAGCGGGAGGGCCGGTTCCTACAATGAGCAGTTCTTC
CSASSGRAGSYNEQFF
>-|TRBV11-2|TRBJ2-5|TRBD1
TGTGCCAGCAGAGGACAGGGGGAAGAGACCCAGTACTTC
CASRGQGEETQYF
>many|TRBV18|TRBJ2-5|-
TGTGCCAGCTCACCGGTAGGGGGGCTACAAGAGACCCAGTACTTC
CASSPVGGLQETQYF
>many|TRBV28|TRBJ1-5|-
TGTGCCAGCAACAACGGGGGCAGGGGAAGTGGTCAGCCCCAGCATTTT
CASNNGGRGSGQPQHF
>many|TRBV13|TRBJ2-1|-
TGTGCCAGCAGCTTAGATCGGGGTGAGCAGTTCTTC
CASSLDRGEQFF
>many|TRBV2|TRBJ1-5|-
TGTGCCAGCAGACATAGGGATGATACGGGTAGTGGTCAGCCCCAGCATTTT
CASRHRDDTGSGQPQHF
>many|TRBV28|TRBJ2-1|-
TGTGCCAGCAGAGGCAGTCTTAACAACAATGAGCAGTTCTTC
CASRGSLNNNEQFF
>many|TRBV28|TRBJ2-7|TRBD2
TGTGCCAGTCGAGCGGGAGGGACGGGATCAGGGGAGCAGTACTTC
CASRAGGTGSGEQYF
>many|TRBV7-9|TRBJ1-5|TRBD1
TGTGCCAGCGCCCCTGGGGACAGGGGGAAGGGGCAGCCCCAGCATTTT
CASAPGDRGKGQPQHF
>many|TRBV10-3|TRBJ2-7|TRBD1
TGTGCCATCGAGGCGGGACAGGGGGCGTCCGAGCAGTACTTC
CAIEAGQGASEQYF
>many|TRBV4-1|TRBJ2-7|-
TGCGCCAGCAGCCTATCAATGGGGGGCAGGGACCACGAGCAGTACTTC
CASSLSMGGRDHEQYF
>many|TRBV12-3/TRBV12-4|TRBJ2-2|TRBD1
TGTGCCAGCAGCGACCGGGACAGGGGGTACACCGGGGAGCTGTTTTTT
CASSDRDRGYTGELFF
>many|TRBV19|TRBJ2-7|-
TGTGCCAGTAGTACTACGACAGGCAACTACGAGCAGTACTTC
CASSTTTGNYEQYF
>many|TRBV6-1|TRBJ2-5|-
TGTGCCAGCCGGGCCCTAGAACAAGAGACCCAGTACTTC
CASRALEQETQYF
>many|TRBV20-1|TRBJ2-3|TRBD2
TGCAGTGCTACGTCTCCTAGCGGGAAGTCAGATACGCAGTATTTT
CSATSPSGKSDTQYF
>few|TRBV30|TRBJ1-2|TRBD1
TGTGCCTGGAGCCTGGGACAGGGGGATTGTGGCTACACCTTC
CAWSLGQGDCGYTF
>many|TRBV7-9|TRBJ2-3|-
TGTGCCAGCAGCTTCGCTGGGCCCTACTACGGGACAGATACGCAGTATTTT
CASSFAGPYYGTDTQYF
>once|TRBV3-1|TRBJ2-1|-
TGTGCCAGCAGCCAAGATCCCGTAGTAGCGATCTTC
CASSQDPVVAIF
>many|TRBV24-1|TRBJ2-5|TRBD2
TGTGCCACCGGAAGGACTAGCGGGAACCAAGAGACCCAGTACTTC
CATGRTSGNQETQYF
>many|TRBV20-1|TRBJ2-1|-
TGCAGCTCGAGGCGAGCGAGTAGTTTGAATGAGCAGTTCTTC
CSSRRASSLNEQFF
>few|TRBV24-1|TRBJ1-5|-
TGTGCCACCAGTGATATACAGGGAGGCCTACAGCATTTT
CATSDIQGGLQHF
>-|TRBV6-1|TRBJ2-2|TRBD2
TGTGCCAGCAGACAAGCGGGAGGGCGGGTCGGGGAGCTGTTTTTT
CASRQAGGRVGELFF
>few|TRBV15|TRBJ2-1|-
TGTGCCACCAGCAGAGAAACTTTGAGCAATGAGCAGTTCTTC
CATSRETLSNEQFF
>few|TRBV10-1|TRBJ2-7|-
TGCGCCAGCAGTGGGGGGGCCGACGGACGCTACGAGCAGTACTTC
CASSGGADGRYEQYF
>few|TRBV6-2/TRBV6-3|TRBJ1-5|-
TGTGCCAGCCCACGGGGCAGGAACGTACATCAGCCCCAGCATTTT
CASPRGRNVHQPQHF
>-|TRBV4-2|TRBJ2-1|-
TGTGCCAGCAGCCAAGATGATTGGGATGAGCAGTTCTTC
CASSQDDWDEQFF
>many|TRBV7-6|TRBJ2-7|-
TGTGCCAGCAGCTTAGCGTCCATTTCCTACGAGCAGTACTTC
CASSLASISYEQYF
>many|TRBV4-2|TRBJ1-5|-
TGTGCCAGCAGCCAAGAAGGTACAGGGCAAAATCAGCCCCAGCATTTT
CASSQEGTGQNQPQHF
>many|TRBV10-3|TRBJ2-5|TRBD2
TGTGCCATCAGTGAGTCGTGGGAGGGAGAACAAGAGACCCAGTACTTC
CAISESWEGEQETQYF
>-|TRBV27|TRBJ2-7|-
TGTGCCAGCAGTTTAATGGGAGTAGGCGAGCAGTACTTC
CASSLMGVGEQYF
>many|TRBV28|TRBJ1-5|-
TGTGCCAGCACCCCCCCCGGGACATTCAATCAGCCCCAGCATTTT
CASTPPGTFNQPQHF